The text below deals with one T cell receptor beta chain. In the authors' methods: Amplification of reference gene primers provided the estimated nucleated cell counts. Generated by immunoSEQ multiplex PCR, the TCRdb table keeps only in-frame clones and is missing some. That table gives V, J and clone size, and the DNA gave D and trimming. This table has approximately 81,000 clones, roughly four fifths appearing once. The data are from a study of blood T cell repertoires in COVID-19. In the study overall: Samples representing acute and convalescent COVID-19 were sourced from the United States, Italy and Spain. T cells, B-cell-depleted T cells, or PBMCs supplied cDNA or gDNA.

This CDR3 has 13 residues. CDR1 and CDR2 (germline): SGHDT, YYEEEE. J was trimmed by 4 bases and V by 4 bases; bases with no gene match: 5. The V and J genes are TRBV5-6 and TRBJ2-7; TRBD1 agrees at 7 bases. The source material was peripheral blood. This sequence was found in a human donor in a cohort sampled during active COVID-19. The CDR3 coding sequence is TGTGCCAGCAGCAGGGGGCGCTTTTACGAGCAGTACTTC. It is translated as CASSRGRFYEQYF.